Shown below are 17 T cell receptor beta chains from a single sample sequenced in a study of cytomegalovirus exposure and HLA in healthy donors (dated by TCRdb to the late 2010s). Libraries were prepared through the immunoSEQ multiplex PCR assay. A mixture of 60 forward primers for TCR Vbeta segments and 13 reverse primers for TCR Jbeta segments was used in the multiplex PCR. This immuneACCESS table, as held by TCRdb, lists in-frame sequences with V and J called but not all clones. Of the missing ones, under half trace to an unresolved V gene in checked studies; the others have no known cause. In all, the sample holds 200,000 to 250,000 clones, and around 73% of those were seen once. In total, the top ten clones hold less than 4.5% of the sample. The sequencing input was PBMCs. Source of these receptors: a male donor in good health and CMV-seronegative.

The chain employs TRBV6-1 and TRBJ2-3; a weak D match, TRBD2 (5 bases). Germline V gene sequence: CDR1 MNHNS, CDR2 SASEGT. V was cut by 3 bases and J by 2 bases, with 24 bases left in between. There are 19 residues in the CDR3. The CDR3 region is CASSDFWVEGIDSTDTQYF. In nucleotides, the CDR3 is TGTGCCAGCAGTGATTTTTGGGTAGAGGGCATAGACTCCACAGATACGCAGTATTTT.

This chain connects TRBV6-5 to TRBJ2-1; 7 bases are shared with TRBD2. The germline V gene encodes CDR1 MNHEY and CDR2 SVGAGI. The CDR3 consists of 15 residues. V gave up 0 bases and J gave up 10 bases; unmatched junction bases: 9. The DNA for the CDR3 is TGTGCCAGCAGTTACTCCCGAACCGCGGGGGACGAGCAGTTCTTC. It specifies CASSYSRTAGDEQFF.

V usage is TRBV7-9 and J usage is TRBJ2-1; 9 bases align to TRBD2. The CDR3 length is 16 residues. CDR1 and CDR2 from the germline V gene are SEHNR and FQNEAQ (reference sequence). V dropped 5 bases and J dropped 1; count of bases not matched to a gene: 6. CDR3 sequence: CASSPPTSGSYNEQFF. As DNA, the CDR3 is TGTGCCAGCAGCCCTCCGACTAGCGGATCCTACAATGAGCAGTTCTTC.

The chain couples TRBV5-4 to TRBJ2-7; a weak D match, TRBD1 (6 bases). The CDR3 extends over 13 amino acids. Germline V lookup: CDR1 SGHNT, CDR2 YYREEE (reference sequence). The V end was cut by 7 bases, the J end by 5 bases, with 16 bases between. CDR3 nucleotide sequence: TGTGCCAGCGGGGGCGTTTCGTGGGACGAGCAGTACTTC. It is translated as CASGGVSWDEQYF. The whole variable domain, remainder taken from reference TRBV5-4 and TRBJ2-7, is ETGVTQSPTHLIKTRGQQVTLRCSSQSGHNTVSWYQQALGQGPQFIFQYYREEENGRGNFPPRFSGLQFPNYSSELNVNALELDDSALYLCASGGVSWDEQYFGPGTRLTVT.

This chain joins TRBV25-1 and TRBJ2-2; D remains ambiguous. V was trimmed by 7 bases and J by 6 bases, leaving 9 bases between them. Germline V gene data show CDR1 as MGHDK and CDR2 as SYGVNS. The CDR3 sequence is 12 residues long. CDR3 nucleotide sequence: TGTGCCAGCAAGCCCGAGGCCGGGGAGCTGTTTTTT. Amino acid sequence: CASKPEAGELFF.

The chain recombines TRBV13 with TRBJ2-1; TRBD1 matches 8 bases. The CDR3 has 17 residues. Germline CDR1 PRHDT, CDR2 FYEKMQ (reference sequence). V shed 1 base and J 3 bases; nucleotides not matched to a gene: 8. The CDR3 sequence is CASSLVSTGGIYNEQFF. DNA of the CDR3: TGTGCCAGCAGCTTAGTATCCACAGGGGGGATCTACAATGAGCAGTTCTTC. The full variable domain, its missing parts supplied by reference TRBV13 and TRBJ2-1, is AAGVIQSPRHLIKEKRETATLKCYPIPRHDTVYWYQQGPGQDPQFLISFYEKMQSDKGSIPDRFSAQQFSDYHSELNMSSLELGDSALYFCASSLVSTGGIYNEQFFGPGTRLTVL.

This sequence joins TRBV5-1 and TRBJ2-1; no clear D gene. From germline, CDR1 is SGHRS and CDR2 YFSETQ. Trimming left V 5 bases short and J 7 bases short, with 16 bases between. This CDR3 has 14 amino acids. The CDR3 sequence is CASSLALGLNEQFF. CDR3 bases: TGCGCCAGCAGTTTAGCACTCGGGTTGAATGAGCAGTTCTTC.

The chain links TRBV5-1 to TRBJ1-4, with D uncertain. V lost 3 bases, J lost 8 bases, and 17 bases lay in between. Germline loops: CDR1 SGHRS, CDR2 YFSETQ. The CDR3 has 15 amino acids. The CDR3 here is CASSSGDLAGEKLFF. DNA of the CDR3: TGCGCCAGCAGCTCGGGTGACCTGGCGGGGGAAAAACTGTTTTTT.

The chain employs TRBV5-6 and TRBJ1-1; D ambiguous. Germline V gene data show CDR1 as SGHDT and CDR2 as YYEEEE. V was clipped by 2 bases and J by 5 bases, with 16 bases between them. The CDR3 extends over 15 amino acids. The DNA of the CDR3 is TGTGCCAGCAGCTTTGTTTGGGCAGGCTCTACTGAAGCTTTCTTT. This translates into CASSFVWAGSTEAFF.

This chain links TRBV30 with TRBJ2-2; D is unresolved. CDR1 and CDR2 (germline): GTSNPN, SVGIG (reference sequence). V lost 8 bases and J lost 1, with 8 bases in between. This CDR3 contains 12 residues. CDR3 region: CARAENTGELFF. Written as DNA, the CDR3 is TGTGCCAGAGCTGAGAACACCGGGGAGCTGTTTTTT.

This chain joins TRBV27 and TRBJ2-2; 8 bases map to TRBD1. From germline, CDR1 is MNHEY and CDR2 SMNVEV (reference sequence). Trimming removed 6 bases from V and 4 bases from J; junction bases left unmatched: 10. This CDR3 region has 16 residues. Written as DNA, the CDR3 is TGTGCCAGCAGACCCGGACAGGGTATGCCCACCGGGGAGCTGTTTTTT. The encoded protein is CASRPGQGMPTGELFF.

This clone was detected a few times. The chain recombines TRBV5-1 with TRBJ1-1, with D unclear. The length of the CDR3 is 14 residues. Trimming removed 4 bases at V and 2 bases at J, with 12 bases between. Per the germline V gene, CDR1 is SGHRS and CDR2 is YFSETQ. CDR3 sequence reads: CASSGGQINTEAFF. The CDR3 nucleotides read TGCGCCAGCAGCGGCGGGCAGATAAACACTGAAGCTTTCTTT. The variable domain in full, completed from reference TRBV5-1 and TRBJ1-1, reads KAGVTQTPRYLIKTRGQQVTLSCSPISGHRSVSWYQQTPGQGLQFLFEYFSETQRNKGNFPGRFSGRQFSNSRSEMNVSTLELGDSALYLCASSGGQINTEAFFGQGTRLTVV.

This rearrangement joins TRBV28 to TRBJ2-7, with 9 nucleotides matching TRBD1. The V gene end was trimmed by 2 bases and the J gene end by 4 bases; junction bases not matched to a gene: 9. This CDR3 spans 16 amino acids. Germline lookup yields CDR1 MDHEN and CDR2 SYDVKM. The CDR3 spells CASSLAGTGNVYEQYF. Here the CDR3 DNA reads TGTGCCAGCAGTTTAGCCGGGACAGGGAATGTGTACGAGCAGTACTTC.

The rearrangement joins TRBV14 to TRBJ2-5; 11 bases agree with TRBD2. Germline CDR1 and CDR2: SGHDN and FVKESK. CDR3 size: 16 residues. Trimming removed 4 bases from V and 2 bases from J; junction bases left unmatched: 6. In DNA, the CDR3 is TGTGCCAGCAGCCGGGGGACTAGCGGCCCTCAAGAGACCCAGTACTTC. This gives the protein CASSRGTSGPQETQYF. The entire variable domain, with the rest obtained from reference TRBV14 and TRBJ2-5, is as follows: EAGVTQFPSHSVIEKGQTVTLRCDPISGHDNLYWYRRVMGKEIKFLLHFVKESKQDESGMPNNRFLAERTGGTYSTLKVQPAELEDSGVYFCASSRGTSGPQETQYFGPGTRLLVL.

The chain employs TRBV27 and TRBJ2-7; D is possibly TRBD2 (5 bases). Trimming left V 4 bases short and J 3 bases short, with 10 bases between. The CDR3 sequence is 13 residues long. In germline, CDR1 is MNHEY, CDR2 SMNVEV (reference sequence). The CDR3 region is CASSWSGFYEQYF. Here the CDR3 DNA reads TGTGCCAGCAGTTGGTCGGGGTTCTACGAGCAGTACTTC.

CDR3 sequence reads: CASSLSSGTGFGEQYF. Here the CDR3 DNA reads TGTGCCAGCAGTTTATCTTCCGGGACAGGGTTCGGCGAGCAGTACTTC. This rearrangement joins TRBV27 to TRBJ2-5; 9 bases are shared with TRBD1. The last part of the DNA fits TRBJ2-7 better; the J call may be wrong. The CDR3 spans 16 residues. Per germline, CDR1 MNHEY and CDR2 SMNVEV (reference sequence).

Notes on this clone: One junction end disagrees with the germline gene, perhaps due to a read error. J is TRBJ1-5 and V is TRBV4-1; TRBD1 is a possible D gene (5 bases). The V gene's germline CDR1 is MGHRA and CDR2 YSYEKL. The CDR3 is made up of 18 amino acids. The CDR3 DNA reads as TGCGCCAGCAGCCAAGGTGATTCAGGGCCTTTTAGCAATCAGCCCCGGCATTTT. Its protein product is CASSQGDSGPFSNQPRHF.